This paragraph covers one T cell receptor (beta chain) sequence. Antigen: not known. The V end was cut by 3 bases, the J end by 4 bases, with 11 bases between. This CDR3 is 14 amino acids long. CDR1 LNHNV and CDR2 YYDKDF come from the germline V gene (reference sequence). This entry is derived from a study of T cell responses to AZD1222 COVID-19 vaccine. Sequencing was performed with immunoSEQ multiplex PCR; in TCRdb, only in-frame clones are kept and a portion is missing. The table has roughly 200,000 clones, 90% to 95% seen once; the top ten hold around 3.5%. Study-level findings and limits: Just five to seven people given AZD1222 tested seropositive at baseline. Among spike-specific TCRs, nearly half reportedly target unmutated variant regions.

The TCR originated in an adult who received the AZD1222 COVID-19 vaccine. The material was peripheral blood, obtained 28 days after the second AZD1222 dose. The rearrangement uses TRBV15 and TRBJ2-3; unclear D gene. The CDR3 DNA is TGTGCCACCAGCAGTTCATCCGGCGCAGATACGCAGTATTTT. It yields the protein CATSSSSGADTQYF. Complete variable domain (other parts from reference TRBV15 and TRBJ2-3): DAMVIQNPRYQVTQFGKPVTLSCSQTLNHNVMYWYQQKSSQAPKLLFHYYDKDFNNEADTPDNFQSRRPNTSFCFLDIRSPGLGDTAMYLCATSSSSGADTQYFGPGTRLTVL.